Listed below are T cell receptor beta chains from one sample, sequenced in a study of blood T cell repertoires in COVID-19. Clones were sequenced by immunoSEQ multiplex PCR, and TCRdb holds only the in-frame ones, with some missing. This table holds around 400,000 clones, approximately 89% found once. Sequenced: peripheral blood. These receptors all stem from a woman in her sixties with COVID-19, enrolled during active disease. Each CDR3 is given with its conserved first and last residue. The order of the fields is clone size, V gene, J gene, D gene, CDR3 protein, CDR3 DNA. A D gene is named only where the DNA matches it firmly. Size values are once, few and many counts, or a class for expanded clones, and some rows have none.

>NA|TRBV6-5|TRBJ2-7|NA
CASSSGAGGTYEQYF
TGTGCCAGCAGCTCCGGGGCAGGGGGGACCTACGAGCAGTACTTC
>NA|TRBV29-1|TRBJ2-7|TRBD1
CSVEDQGAQQYF
TGCAGCGTTGAAGATCAGGGGGCTCAGCAGTACTTC
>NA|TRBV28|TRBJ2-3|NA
CASYRLNTDTQYF
TGTGCCAGCTACAGGCTTAACACAGATACGCAGTATTTT
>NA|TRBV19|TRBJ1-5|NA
CASSILGTGSNQPQHF
TGTGCCAGTAGTATTCTCGGAACAGGTAGCAATCAGCCCCAGCATTTT
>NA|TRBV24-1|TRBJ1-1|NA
CATSVDKSTEAFF
TGTGCCACCAGTGTCGACAAAAGCACTGAAGCTTTCTTT
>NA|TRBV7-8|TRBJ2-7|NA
CASSLARYRAHEQYF
TGTGCCAGCAGCTTAGCGCGGTACAGGGCCCACGAGCAGTACTTC
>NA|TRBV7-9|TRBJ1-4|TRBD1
CASSQGGMVEKLFF
TGTGCCAGCAGCCAAGGGGGCATGGTTGAAAAACTGTTTTTT
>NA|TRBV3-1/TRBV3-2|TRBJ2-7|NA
CASSQSASGQYF
TGTGCCAGCAGCCAATCCGCCAGTGGGCAGTACTTC
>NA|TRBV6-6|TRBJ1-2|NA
CASSRGGYGYTF
TGTGCCAGCAGCAGGGGAGGGTATGGCTACACCTTC
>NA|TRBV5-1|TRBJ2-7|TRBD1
CASSLGGQGDLRYEQYF
TGCGCCAGCAGCTTGGGGGGACAGGGGGATCTACGCTACGAGCAGTACTTC
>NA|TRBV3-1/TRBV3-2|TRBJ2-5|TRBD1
CASSQVTGPVETQYF
TGTGCCAGCAGCCAAGTGACAGGGCCGGTAGAGACCCAGTACTTC
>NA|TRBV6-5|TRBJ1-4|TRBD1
CASSYRWRDREFF
TGTGCCAGCAGTTACCGTTGGCGGGACAGGGAGTTTTTT
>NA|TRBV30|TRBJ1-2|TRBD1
CAWRGQGASYGYTF
TGTGCCTGGAGAGGACAGGGGGCCAGCTATGGCTACACCTTC
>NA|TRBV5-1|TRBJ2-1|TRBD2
CASSLSSGGRSYNEQFF
TGCGCCAGCAGCTTGAGTAGCGGGGGGCGATCCTACAATGAGCAGTTCTTC
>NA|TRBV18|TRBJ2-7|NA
CASSPQGNPYEQYF
TGTGCCAGCTCACCTCAGGGCAACCCCTACGAGCAGTACTTC
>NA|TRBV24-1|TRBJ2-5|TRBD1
CATSDTGTGLGQTQYF
TGTGCCACCAGTGACACTGGGACAGGCCTCGGGCAGACCCAGTACTTC
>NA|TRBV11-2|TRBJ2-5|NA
CASSLVLEMTQYF
TGTGCCAGCAGCTTAGTCCTAGAGATGACCCAGTACTTC
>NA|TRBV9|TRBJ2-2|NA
CASSVRGYVGELFF
TGTGCCAGCAGCGTACGGGGATACGTCGGGGAGCTGTTTTTT
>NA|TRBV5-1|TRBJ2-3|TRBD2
CASSLGTSGGTDTQYF
TGCGCCAGCAGCTTAGGGACTAGCGGGGGGACAGATACGCAGTATTTT
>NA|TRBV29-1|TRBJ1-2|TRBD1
CSDKGQSYGYTF
TGCAGCGATAAGGGACAGAGCTATGGCTACACCTTC
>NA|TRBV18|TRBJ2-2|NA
CASSRGPNTGELFF
TGTGCCAGCTCACGGGGGCCGAACACCGGGGAGCTGTTTTTT
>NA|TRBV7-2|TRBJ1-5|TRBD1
CASSLRVTGGNQPQHF
TGTGCCAGCAGCTTAAGGGTTACAGGGGGCAATCAGCCCCAGCATTTT
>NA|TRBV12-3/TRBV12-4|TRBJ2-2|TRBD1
CASRDRGTGELFF
TGTGCCAGCAGGGACAGGGGCACCGGGGAGCTGTTTTTT
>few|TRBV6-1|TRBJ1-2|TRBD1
CASSENIGQGGGYTF
TGTGCCAGCAGTGAAAATATAGGACAGGGTGGAGGCTACACCTTC
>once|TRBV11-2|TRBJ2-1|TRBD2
CASSLVASGGAYNEQFF
TGTGCCAGCAGCTTAGTGGCTAGCGGGGGGGCCTACAATGAGCAGTTCTTC
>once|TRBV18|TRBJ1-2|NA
CASSTSLQGDYTF
TGTGCCAGCTCAACTTCACTACAGGGTGACTACACCTTC
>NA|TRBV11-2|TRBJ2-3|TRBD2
CASSALSASGGPGDTQYF
TGTGCCAGCAGCGCTCTCTCGGCTAGCGGGGGGCCAGGAGATACGCAGTATTTT
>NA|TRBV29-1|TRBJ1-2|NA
CSARSEPRGYTF
TGCAGCGCCCGCTCGGAGCCACGGGGCTACACCTTC
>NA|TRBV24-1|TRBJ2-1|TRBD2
CATSDRTSGYYNEQFF
TGTGCCACCAGTGATCGGACTAGCGGATACTACAATGAGCAGTTCTTC
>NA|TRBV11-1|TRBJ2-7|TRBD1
CASSLGQGTEQYF
TGTGCCAGCAGCTTAGGACAGGGAACCGAGCAGTACTTC
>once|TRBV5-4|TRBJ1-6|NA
CASSYTVFNSPLHF
TGTGCCAGCAGCTACACCGTTTTTAATTCACCCCTCCACTTT
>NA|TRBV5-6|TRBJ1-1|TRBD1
CASSLFGQGVPGTEAFF
TGTGCCAGCAGCTTGTTCGGACAGGGGGTCCCGGGAACTGAAGCTTTCTTT
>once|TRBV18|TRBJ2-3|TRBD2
CASSGLASTDTQYF
TGTGCCAGCTCCGGACTAGCAAGCACAGATACGCAGTATTTT
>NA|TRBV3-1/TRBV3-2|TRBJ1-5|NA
CASSQGGVYSNQPQHF
TGTGCCAGCAGCCAAGGGGGCGTTTATAGCAATCAGCCCCAGCATTTT
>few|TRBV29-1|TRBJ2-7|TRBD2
CSAGNRGGGEQYF
TGCAGCGCCGGAAACAGAGGCGGGGGGGAGCAGTACTTC
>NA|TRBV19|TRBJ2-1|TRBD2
CASSKGLAGRLEDEQFF
TGTGCCAGTAGTAAGGGACTAGCGGGGAGGCTCGAGGATGAGCAGTTCTTC
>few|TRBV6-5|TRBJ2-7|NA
CATSRTATGEQYF
TGTGCCACCTCAAGGACGGCTACGGGGGAGCAGTACTTC
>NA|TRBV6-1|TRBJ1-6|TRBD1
CASSESLVGTANSPLHF
TGTGCCAGCAGTGAAAGTCTGGTGGGGACAGCCAATTCACCCCTCCACTTT
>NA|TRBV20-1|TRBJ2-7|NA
CSASGGATYEQYF
TGCAGTGCTAGTGGGGGAGCAACCTACGAGCAGTACTTC
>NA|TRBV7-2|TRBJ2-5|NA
CASSSRRETQYF
TGTGCCAGCAGCTCCCGGCGGGAGACCCAGTACTTC
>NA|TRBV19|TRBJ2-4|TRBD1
CASTLRTGGWSKNIQYF
TGTGCCAGTACCCTACGTACAGGGGGATGGTCCAAAAACATTCAGTACTTC
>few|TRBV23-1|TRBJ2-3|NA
CASSQSDRNNTDTQYF
TGCGCCAGCAGTCAATCTGACAGGAATAACACAGATACGCAGTATTTT
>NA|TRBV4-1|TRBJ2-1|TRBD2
CASSQDSSGGVSSYNEQFF
TGCGCCAGCAGCCAAGATAGCAGCGGGGGGGTGAGCTCCTACAATGAGCAGTTCTTC
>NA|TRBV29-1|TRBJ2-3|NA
CSVGLIDTQYF
TGCAGCGTTGGCCTAATAGATACGCAGTATTTT
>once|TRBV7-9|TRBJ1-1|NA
CASSPRRVLNTEAFF
TGTGCCAGCAGCCCCCGCAGGGTCTTGAACACTGAAGCTTTCTTT
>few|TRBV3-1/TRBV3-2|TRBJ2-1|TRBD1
CASRYSGGNEQFF
TGTGCCAGCAGATACTCAGGGGGTAATGAGCAGTTCTTC
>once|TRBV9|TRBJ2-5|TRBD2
CASSPSGGPQETQYF
TGTGCCAGCAGCCCTAGCGGGGGGCCTCAAGAGACCCAGTACTTC
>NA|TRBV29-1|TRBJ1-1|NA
CSVESSAEAFF
TGCAGCGTTGAGTCTAGCGCTGAAGCTTTCTTT
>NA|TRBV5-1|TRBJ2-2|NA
CASSLPGSPGELFF
TGCGCCAGCAGCTTGCCGGGGTCCCCCGGGGAGCTGTTTTTT
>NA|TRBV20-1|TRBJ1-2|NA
CSASKGNGYTF
TGCAGTGCTAGTAAGGGGAATGGCTACACCTTC
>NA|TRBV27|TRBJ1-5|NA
CASSLLARGGQPQHF
TGTGCCAGCAGTTTGTTAGCCAGGGGCGGTCAGCCCCAGCATTTT
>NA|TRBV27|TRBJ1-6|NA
CASSPRPPRYNSPLHF
TGTGCCAGCAGCCCTCGACCTCCGCGGTATAATTCACCCCTCCACTTT
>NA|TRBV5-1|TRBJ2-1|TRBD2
CASSLSSGGVYNEQFF
TGCGCCAGCAGCTTATCTAGCGGGGGGGTCTACAATGAGCAGTTCTTC
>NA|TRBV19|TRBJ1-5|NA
CASSIYNQPQHF
TGTGCCAGTAGTATATATAATCAGCCCCAGCATTTT
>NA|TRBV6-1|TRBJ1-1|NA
CASSEAQGGNTEAFF
TGTGCCAGCAGTGAAGCGCAGGGAGGGAACACTGAAGCTTTCTTT
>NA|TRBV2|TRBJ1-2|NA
CASSEAWAGNYGYTF
TGTGCCAGCAGTGAAGCGTGGGCCGGCAACTATGGCTACACCTTC
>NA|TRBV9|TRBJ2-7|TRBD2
CASSKTDPGRGALYEQYF
TGTGCCAGCAGCAAAACGGACCCGGGGCGGGGGGCCCTCTACGAGCAGTACTTC
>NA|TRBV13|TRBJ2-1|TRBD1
CASSGRDRDSYNEQFF
TGTGCCAGCAGCGGCCGGGACAGAGACTCCTACAATGAGCAGTTCTTC